These 29 T cell receptor beta chains came from one sample sequenced in a study of blood T cell repertoires in COVID-19. The assay was immunoSEQ multiplex PCR, and TCRdb's table has in-frame clones only and misses some. The sample holds about 160,000 clones, about nine tenths seen once. Sequenced sample: peripheral blood. The receptors shown here come from a young man with COVID-19, enrolled during active disease.

This chain links TRBV7-9 with TRBJ2-1; TRBD2 is a possible D gene (7 bases). The CDR3 sequence is 12 residues long. V shed 0 bases and J shed 14 bases, with 11 bases lying between them. Germline CDR1 SEHNR, CDR2 FQNEAQ (reference sequence). The CDR3 nucleotides read TGTGCCAGCAGCTTAGCGGGGGGGCCCGAGTTCTTC. It yields the protein CASSLAGGPEFF.

This CDR3 reads CASSPSGSSYNEQFF. The CDR3 DNA follows: TGTGCCAGCAGCCCAAGCGGGAGTTCCTACAATGAGCAGTTCTTC. The V and J genes are TRBV7-2 and TRBJ2-1; 8 bases agree with TRBD2. This CDR3 spans 15 amino acids. After removal of 5 bases from V and 1 base from J, the junction contained 4 bases not matched to a gene. The germline V gene has CDR1 SGHTA and CDR2 FQGNSA.

The J gene is TRBJ2-7, the V gene TRBV2; 7 positions match TRBD1. The CDR3 sequence is 15 residues long. Trimming cost V 8 bases and J 1 base; bases outside gene matches: 11. Germline values: CDR1 SNHLY, CDR2 FYNNEI. The CDR3 DNA is TGTGCCAGCCCTTCACGACAGGGTGGGTCCTACGAGCAGTACTTC. It specifies CASPSRQGGSYEQYF.

The table lists this clone with a few counts. CDR3 sequence: CASSDSGGPLDTEAFF. In DNA form, the CDR3 reads TGCGCCAGCAGTGATTCGGGGGGCCCCTTGGACACTGAAGCTTTCTTT. V and J are TRBV10-1 and TRBJ1-1; perhaps TRBD1 as D (6 bases). CDR1 is WNHNN, CDR2 SYGVQD, per germline (reference sequence). The length of the CDR3 is 16 residues. V dropped 3 bases and J dropped 3 bases, with 17 bases sitting between them.

This chain links TRBV20-1 with TRBJ2-7; D is undetermined. The CDR3 runs 14 residues. V shed 3 bases and J shed 4 bases, with 16 bases lying between them. Germline V gene lookup returns CDR1 DFQATT and CDR2 SNEGSKA (reference sequence). The CDR3 here is CSASVPRLPYEQYF. CDR3 DNA: TGCAGTGCTAGTGTCCCCCGTCTTCCTTACGAGCAGTACTTC.

The rearrangement uses TRBV27 and TRBJ1-5; 7 bases fit TRBD1. The CDR3 is 15 residues long. Trimming at V came to 6 bases and at J to 7 bases, leaving 12 bases not matched to a gene. The germline V gene has CDR1 MNHEY and CDR2 SMNVEV (reference sequence). The DNA of the CDR3 is TGTGCCAGCAGGCGCTCGACAGGGTTTGGGCAGCCCCAGCATTTT. Translated, it gives CASRRSTGFGQPQHF.

V usage is TRBV19 and J usage is TRBJ1-1; D gene ambiguous. V was cut by 7 bases and J by 5 bases, with 14 bases left in between. CDR3 length equals 13 residues. CDR1 and CDR2 (germline): LNHDA, SQIVND (reference sequence). CDR3 residues: CASTLWERTEAFF. DNA for the CDR3: TGTGCCAGTACCCTCTGGGAGAGGACTGAAGCTTTCTTT.

This clone was observed a single time. This rearrangement joins TRBV9 to TRBJ1-2; 9 nucleotides match TRBD1. Germline CDR1 SGDLS, CDR2 YYNGEE. The CDR3 contains 17 residues. The junction had 16 bases not matched to a gene; V was cut back by 4 bases and J by 6 bases. The CDR3 sequence: CASSTPGTGNRKNGYTF. The CDR3 coding sequence is TGTGCCAGCAGCACCCCCGGGACAGGGAATCGTAAGAATGGCTACACCTTC.

V is TRBV6-5 and J is TRBJ1-2, with TRBD1 matching over 8 bases. The junction had 3 bases not matched to a gene; V was cut back by 2 bases and J by 4 bases. The CDR3 runs 14 residues. The germline V gene encodes CDR1 MNHEY and CDR2 SVGAGI. The CDR3 loop is CASSYADRGYGYTF. The DNA of the CDR3 is TGTGCCAGCAGTTACGCCGACAGGGGCTATGGCTACACCTTC.

The chain joins TRBV19 to TRBJ1-1; D unresolved. Germline lookup yields CDR1 LNHDA and CDR2 SQIVND (reference sequence). V gave up 7 bases and J gave up 3 bases, with 12 bases separating them. The CDR3 consists of 13 residues. Written as DNA, the CDR3 is TGTGCCAGTACCCACATTTGGTACACTGAAGCTTTCTTT. This gives the protein CASTHIWYTEAFF.

The rearrangement uses TRBV9 and TRBJ1-1, with D possibly TRBD1 on 6 matching bases. This CDR3 has 14 residues. Germline CDR1 SGDLS, CDR2 YYNGEE. Trimming shortened V by 5 bases and J by 6 bases, and 17 bases separated the two germline ends. The CDR3 nucleotides are TGTGCCAGCAGTAGGGACGGGGGGCCGTCTGAAGCTTTCTTT. Amino acid sequence: CASSRDGGPSEAFF.

The chain employs TRBV18 and TRBJ2-1; the match to TRBD1 covers 8 bases. Germline V gene data show CDR1 as KGHSH and CDR2 as LQKENI. The V gene end was trimmed by 0 bases and the J gene end by 10 bases; junction bases not matched to a gene: 11. The CDR3 has 16 residues. The CDR3 is CASSPPRQGAISEQFF. CDR3 DNA: TGTGCCAGCTCACCACCGCGGCAGGGGGCGATTTCGGAGCAGTTCTTC.

This clone has a single count. The V call is TRBV6-5, the J call TRBJ1-1; tentative D call: TRBD1 (6 bases). The germline V and J ends were trimmed by 5 bases and 3 bases, with 16 bases remaining between them. The CDR3 is 15 amino acids. Germline CDR1 and CDR2: MNHEY and SVGAGI. The CDR3 is CASSPRRQDHTEAFF. CDR3 coding DNA: TGTGCCAGCAGTCCAAGAAGACAGGATCACACTGAAGCTTTCTTT.

This clone was seen just once. V is TRBV19 and J is TRBJ1-1; 7 bases line up with TRBD1. Germline-derived CDR1 and CDR2 are LNHDA and SQIVND (reference sequence). There are 15 residues in the CDR3. Unmatched junction bases numbered 4, after V lost 0 bases and J lost 3 bases. The CDR3 reads CASSIEGGRDTEAFF. The CDR3 coding sequence is TGTGCCAGTAGTATAGAAGGGGGCAGAGACACTGAAGCTTTCTTT.

The J gene is TRBJ2-3, the V gene TRBV10-3; 16 positions match TRBD2. Germline-derived CDR1 and CDR2 are ENHRY and SYGVKD. The CDR3 consists of 19 residues. J was trimmed by 0 bases and V by 3 bases; bases with no gene match: 6. CDR3 in amino acids: CAISDPGTSGRVSTDTQYF. The CDR3 bases are TGTGCCATCAGTGACCCAGGGACTAGCGGGAGGGTTAGCACAGATACGCAGTATTTT.

Remarks on this clone: The same CDR3 can be traced to other DNA sequences in this sample. CDR3 nucleotides: TGCGCCAGCAGCCAAGACCTTCAGGGGTACACCGGGGAGCTGTTTTTT. This gives the protein CASSQDLQGYTGELFF. V usage is TRBV4-3 and J usage is TRBJ2-2; D is perhaps TRBD1 (6 bases). Trimming removed 0 bases at V and 3 bases at J, with 11 bases between. This CDR3 is built from 16 residues. Germline values: CDR1 LGHNA, CDR2 YSLEER.

The chain recombines TRBV5-8 with TRBJ2-5, with 9 bases matching TRBD2. The CDR3 runs 16 residues. Germline V gene lookup returns CDR1 SGHTS and CDR2 YDEGEE. V gave up 1 base and J gave up 5 bases; unmatched junction bases: 9. In nucleotides, the CDR3 is TGTGCCAGCAGCTTGATCTCGGCTAGCGGGACGGAGACCCAGTACTTC. Amino acids: CASSLISASGTETQYF.

V is TRBV6-5 and J is TRBJ1-2; 11 bases match TRBD1. CDR3 length: 14 amino acids. V dropped 2 bases and J dropped 7; count of bases not matched to a gene: 3. The germline gives CDR1 MNHEY, CDR2 SVGAGI. CDR3 coding DNA: TGTGCCAGCAGTTACGTAGGGACAGGGGGTGGCTACACCTTC. Amino acid sequence: CASSYVGTGGGYTF.

This clone has only a few counts. The chain links TRBV5-1 to TRBJ1-5; the D is unclear. The CDR3 spans 15 residues. CDR1 and CDR2 (germline): SGHRS, YFSETQ. V was pared by 0 bases and J by 3 bases, with 10 bases between. CDR3 nucleotides: TGCGCCAGCAGCTTGGAAGCGGGTTACAATCAGCCCCAGCATTTT. Protein: CASSLEAGYNQPQHF.

As for this clone: This sample includes further DNA sequences coding for the same CDR3. The rearrangement joins TRBV7-2 to TRBJ2-2; no reliable D call. Per germline, CDR1 SGHTA and CDR2 FQGNSA. V was pared by 1 base and J by 2 bases, with 5 bases between. The CDR3 spans 14 residues. The CDR3 reads CASSLDSNTGELFF. The CDR3 nucleotides read TGTGCCAGCAGCTTAGACAGCAACACCGGGGAGCTGTTTTTT. The entire variable domain, with the rest obtained from reference TRBV7-2 and TRBJ2-2, is as follows: GAGVSQSPSNKVTEKGKDVELRCDPISGHTALYWYRQSLGQGLEFLIYFQGNSAPDKSGLPSDRFSAERTGGSVSTLTIQRTQQEDSAVYLCASSLDSNTGELFFGEGSRLTVL.

V and J are TRBV3-1 (or the pseudogene TRBV3-2) and TRBJ1-2, with D perhaps TRBD1 (5 bases). The germline V and J ends were trimmed by 8 bases and 3 bases, with 16 bases remaining between them. The CDR3 totals 14 residues. The V gene's germline CDR1 is LGHDT and CDR2 YNNKEL (reference sequence). CDR3 coding DNA: TGTGCCAGCGGCTCGGAGGGGTCTTACTATGGCTACACCTTC. Translation gives CASGSEGSYYGYTF.

The chain employs TRBV5-6 and TRBJ2-5, with D perhaps TRBD2 (5 bases). This CDR3 comprises 14 residues. With 6 bases removed from V and 5 bases from J, the gap between germline ends came to 17 bases. Germline CDR1 is SGHDT and CDR2 is YYEEEE. In DNA, the CDR3 is TGTGCCAGCACCGTAGCCTCGGGCGGGGAGACCCAGTACTTC. This encodes CASTVASGGETQYF.

The gene calls are TRBV6-5 and TRBJ2-7; TRBD1 aligns across 7 bases. CDR1 is MNHEY and CDR2 is SVGAGI in the germline V gene. Trimming cost V 7 bases and J 2 bases; bases outside gene matches: 8. The CDR3 runs 14 residues. The CDR3 DNA reads TGTGCCAGCACCCGGGACAGATTTCCCTACGAGCAGTACTTC. Translation gives CASTRDRFPYEQYF.

The chain couples TRBV7-8 to TRBJ1-6; D perhaps matches TRBD1 (5 bases). This CDR3 is 15 amino acids long. V lost 2 bases and J 9 bases, leaving 14 bases between the germline ends. The germline CDR1 and CDR2 sequences are SGHVS and FQNEAQ. CDR3 nucleotides: TGTGCCAGCAGCTTAATCGGGGTCGGGGGTTCACCCCTCCACTTT. Encoded protein: CASSLIGVGGSPLHF.

The chain couples TRBV28 to TRBJ1-3; 8 bases are a match to TRBD1. CDR3 length: 16 amino acids. Per germline, CDR1 MDHEN and CDR2 SYDVKM. V was pared by 5 bases and J by 0 bases, with 6 bases of the junction left unmatched. CDR3 sequence reads: CASSPRGRISGNTIYF. The CDR3 DNA reads TGTGCCAGCAGTCCCAGGGGGCGTATCTCTGGAAACACCATATATTTT.

DNA of the CDR3: TGTGCCTGGAAATTTGGGGCGGGACTAAGCTACGAGCAGTACTTC. Translating gives CAWKFGAGLSYEQYF. The V gene is TRBV30, the J gene TRBJ2-7, with TRBD2 identical over 7 bases. The ends lost 4 bases at V and 3 bases at J; junction bases unmatched: 12. Germline V CDR1 and CDR2: GTSNPN, SVGIG (reference sequence). There are 15 residues in the CDR3.

The rearrangement joins TRBV19 to TRBJ2-5; D uncertain. This CDR3 has 15 amino acids. V lost 3 bases and J 1 base, leaving 12 bases between the germline ends. Germline V CDR1 and CDR2: LNHDA, SQIVND (reference sequence). Here the CDR3 reads CASSIHHPSQETQYF. DNA for the CDR3: TGTGCCAGTAGTATTCATCACCCCAGCCAAGAGACCCAGTACTTC.

The CDR3 nucleotides read TGTGCCAGCAGCGTTAGCGGGGATCAAGAGACCCAGTACTTC. Translation: CASSVSGDQETQYF. J is TRBJ2-5 and V is TRBV7-3; TRBD2 aligns across 8 bases. Germline CDR1 and CDR2: SGHTA and FQGTGA. There are 14 residues in the CDR3. Germline trimming cut 5 bases from V and 2 bases from J; bases unmatched to any gene: 4.

The chain joins TRBV28 to TRBJ2-5, with a possible D match to TRBD2 (6 bases). V lost 5 bases and J 3 bases, leaving 13 bases between the germline ends. The CDR3 runs to 14 residues. The germline V gene has CDR1 MDHEN and CDR2 SYDVKM. The CDR3 bases are TGTGCCAGCAGTCGATCCGGGACTGAAGAGACCCAGTACTTC. It is translated as CASSRSGTEETQYF. The full variable domain, rest sourced from reference TRBV28 and TRBJ2-5, is DVKVTQSSRYLVKRTGEKVFLECVQDMDHENMFWYRQDPGLGLRLIYFSYDVKMKEKGDIPEGYSVSREKKERFSLILESASTNQTSMYLCASSRSGTEETQYFGPGTRLLVL.